One T cell receptor beta chain is described in this entry. These data belong to a study of CD8 T cells in Susac syndrome. Random hexamers primed reverse transcription of 0.5 to 1 ug RNA. Using its own MiXCR run on the immunoSEQ multiplex PCR reads, TCRdb lists one record per CDR3 protein. The sample includes 110,000 or so distinct CDR3 sequences, approximately 96% of them seen just once. The germline V and J ends were trimmed by 2 bases and 2 bases, with 7 bases remaining between them. The CDR3 runs 13 residues. Germline V gene lookup returns CDR1 SGHVS and CDR2 FNYEAQ. Sequencing targeted TCR beta in blood CD8+ and CD4+ T cells.

The rearrangement uses TRBV7-6 and TRBJ2-7; possible D gene TRBD1, 5 bases. The sequencing sample was made of CD4+ T cells from PBMCs. The TCR comes from a human donor in good health. CDR3 bases: TGTGCCAGCAGCTTACAGGGCCCCTACGAGCAGTACTTC. It encodes CASSLQGPYEQYF.